Sequencing of this T cell receptor beta chain was carried out in a study of blood T cell repertoires in COVID-19. Study-level background: Sites in the United States, Italy and Spain provided acute and convalescent COVID-19 samples. T cells, B-cell-depleted T cells, or PBMCs provided the cDNA or gDNA that served as material.

Per the germline V gene, CDR1 is SNHLY and CDR2 is FYNNEI. The CDR3 length is 15 residues. V shed 2 bases and J shed 0 bases, with 8 bases lying between them. Source study methods: Reference gene primer amplification in the assay estimated nucleated cell counts. Libraries were prepared by immunoSEQ multiplex PCR; TCRdb keeps only in-frame clonotypes and omits some of them. V, J and clone size were drawn from that table, and D and trimming were deduced from the DNA. Seen here are some 220,000 clones, 84% observed once, and the top ten hold 9.7%. The receptor's source is a man over 45 with active or convalescent COVID-19. The chain is built from TRBV2 and TRBJ2-1; D gene unclear. The sequencing sample was made of peripheral blood. The CDR3 DNA reads TGTGCCAGCAGTGAACTTGGCAGCTCCTACAATGAGCAGTTCTTC. Protein: CASSELGSSYNEQFF.